The next 24 T cell receptor beta chains were all read from a single sample in a study of shared clonotypes between healthy human individuals (dated by TCRdb to about 2020). The library was obtained by the immunoSEQ multiplex PCR assay. TCRdb took this table from immuneACCESS and kept in-frame rearrangements with V and J called. Such tables lack part of the clones; where checked against another copy, unresolved V genes explain under half of the gap, and the rest is unexplained. In all, the sample holds fewer than 700,000 clones, and around 78% of those were seen once. The ten top clones hold about 11% of the sample. The sample comprised PBMCs. The receptor source for this set is a woman aged 40 to 50 in good health. Some clones in this sample may be carry-over from other donors' samples.

This clone appeared a few times. The V and J genes are TRBV5-5 and TRBJ2-3; TRBD2 matches at 10 bases. Germline assignment: CDR1 SGHKS and CDR2 YYEKEE (reference sequence). This CDR3 has 17 residues. V shed 0 bases, J shed 4 bases, and the junction held 8 bases outside the gene matches. The CDR3, as DNA: TGTGCCAGCAGCTTGGCCGGACTAGCGGTAAGGGCAGATACGCAGTATTTT. It is translated as CASSLAGLAVRADTQYF. Together with reference TRBV5-5 and TRBJ2-3, the CDR3 gives the full variable domain: DAGVTQSPTHLIKTRGQQVTLRCSPISGHKSVSWYQQVLGQGPQFIFQYYEKEERGRGNFPDRFSARQFPNYSSELNVNALLLGDSALYLCASSLAGLAVRADTQYFGPGTRLTVL.

Only a few counts were recorded for this clone. The chain combines TRBV7-2 with TRBJ2-7; D gene ambiguous. The V end lost 3 bases, the J end lost 0 bases, and 9 bases lay between the germline ends. The CDR3 sequence is 14 residues long. Germline V gene data show CDR1 as SGHTA and CDR2 as FQGNSA. The CDR3 here is CASSFVSGSYEQYF. The CDR3 DNA is TGTGCCAGCAGCTTTGTATCAGGCTCCTACGAGCAGTACTTC.

This chain joins TRBV15 and TRBJ1-4, with D possibly TRBD1 on 5 matching bases. There are 13 residues in the CDR3. V lost 3 bases, J lost 6 bases, and 8 bases lay in between. Germline CDR1 LNHNV, CDR2 YYDKDF (reference sequence). The CDR3 coding sequence is TGTGCCACCAGCAGGACCAGGGATGAAAAACTGTTTTTT. Its protein product is CATSRTRDEKLFF.

This clone came up once. The chain links TRBV7-3 to TRBJ1-1; D is unclear. Trimming pared 2 bases from V and 1 base from J, leaving 11 bases between. CDR1 and CDR2 (germline): SGHTA, FQGTGA. CDR3 length equals 15 residues. The CDR3 DNA sequence: TGTGCCAGCAGCTTAGATCCTTACTGGAACACTGAAGCTTTCTTT. Protein sequence: CASSLDPYWNTEAFF.

This clone was seen a handful of times. This sequence joins TRBV12-2 and TRBJ2-7; the DNA was not compared with TRBD2, the D call given in the table. TRBV12-2 is shown as a pseudogene. The CDR3 totals 17 residues. The chain's CDR3 is CASRLGTQAGGAYEQYF. The DNA of the CDR3 is TGTGCAAGTCGCTTAGGCACCCAGGCGGGAGGGGCCTACGAGCAGTACTTC.

This clone came up once. This chain links TRBV7-8 with TRBJ2-2; D possibly uses TRBD1 or TRBD2 (5 bases each). Trimming took 5 bases from V and 3 from J, leaving 16 bases between them. Looked up from germline, CDR1 is SGHVS and CDR2 is FQNEAQ. The CDR3 totals 16 residues. This CDR3 reads CASSPRPVGDTGELFF. Written as DNA, the CDR3 is TGTGCCAGCAGCCCCAGGCCCGTGGGGGACACCGGGGAGCTGTTTTTT. The full variable domain, its missing parts supplied by reference TRBV7-8 and TRBJ2-2, is GAGVSQSPRYKVAKRGQDVALRCDPISGHVSLFWYQQALGQGPEFLTYFQNEAQLDKSGLPSDRFFAERPEGSVSTLKIQRTQQEDSAVYLCASSPRPVGDTGELFFGEGSRLTVL.

This clone was seen once. This rearrangement joins TRBV7-5 to TRBJ2-1; TRBD2, the table's D call, lacks a check against the DNA. TRBV7-5 is a known pseudogene. There are 18 residues in the CDR3. The CDR3 DNA reads as TGTGCCAGAAGCCCGCCCCCTTGGCGGGAGGAGACCTGGAATGAGCAGTTCTTC. It is translated as CARSPPPWREETWNEQFF.

This clone was counted a single time. V gene TRBV15 combines with J gene TRBJ2-3; D possibly corresponds to TRBD1 (6 bases). CDR3 length equals 15 residues. V lost 3 bases and J lost 1, with 11 bases in between. The germline V gene has CDR1 LNHNV and CDR2 YYDKDF (reference sequence). The CDR3 region is CATSSGTTRTDTQYF. The CDR3 region has the DNA TGTGCCACCAGCAGCGGGACAACCCGCACAGATACGCAGTATTTT.

V is TRBV10-1 and J is TRBJ2-5; D ambiguous. The germline V and J ends were trimmed by 2 bases and 5 bases, with 15 bases remaining between them. The CDR3 contains 15 residues. Germline values: CDR1 WNHNN, CDR2 SYGVQD (reference sequence). This chain's CDR3 is CASSEGGVMGETQYF. Here the CDR3 DNA reads TGCGCCAGCAGTGAGGGTGGGGTCATGGGGGAGACCCAGTACTTC.

The genes are TRBV28 and TRBJ2-1, with 7 bases matching TRBD2. Germline lookup yields CDR1 MDHEN and CDR2 SYDVKM. Trimming removed 4 bases from V and 12 bases from J; junction bases left unmatched: 6. This CDR3 has 12 residues. The CDR3 bases are TGTGCCAGCAGTTATCTAGCGGTACGGCAGTTCTTC. Residues: CASSYLAVRQFF. The full variable domain, its missing parts supplied by reference TRBV28 and TRBJ2-1, is DVKVTQSSRYLVKRTGEKVFLECVQDMDHENMFWYRQDPGLGLRLIYFSYDVKMKEKGDIPEGYSVSREKKERFSLILESASTNQTSMYLCASSYLAVRQFFGPGTRLTVL.

The chain joins TRBV7-6 to TRBJ2-5; no reliable D call. The CDR3 has 11 amino acids. Trimming stripped 2 bases from V and 6 bases from J, with 4 bases between. CDR1 is SGHVS, CDR2 FNYEAQ, per germline. In nucleotides, the CDR3 is TGTGCCAGCAGCTTACAGAAGACCCAGTACTTC. Protein sequence: CASSLQKTQYF.

The chain has TRBV5-1 and TRBJ1-1, with D maybe TRBD1 (5 bases). The CDR3 has 14 residues. The germline V and J ends were trimmed by 4 bases and 3 bases, with 13 bases remaining between them. Germline V lookup: CDR1 SGHRS, CDR2 YFSETQ. The CDR3 nucleotides are TGCGCCAGCAGCGTGAAGCAGGGTGACACTGAAGCTTTCTTT. Its translation: CASSVKQGDTEAFF.

CDR3 coding DNA: TGTGCCAGCAGGCGGCAGGACAATCAGCCCCAGCATTTT. Translating it yields CASRRQDNQPQHF. The genes are TRBV2 and TRBJ1-5; D remains unclear. V was shortened by 6 bases and J by 3 bases, with 9 bases between the two germline ends. Looked up from germline, CDR1 is SNHLY and CDR2 is FYNNEI. The CDR3 has 13 residues.

The V gene is TRBV2, the J gene TRBJ2-5, with a tentative D call TRBD1 (6 bases). Trimming left V 1 base short and J 3 bases short, with 12 bases between. Per germline, CDR1 SNHLY and CDR2 FYNNEI. CDR3 length equals 15 residues. The CDR3 nucleotides are TGTGCCAGCAGTGAAGAATCAGGGGATGAAGAGACCCAGTACTTC. This codes for CASSEESGDEETQYF.

The V and J genes are TRBV30 and TRBJ2-5; no firm D call. Germline CDR1 GTSNPN, CDR2 SVGIG (reference sequence). The CDR3 is 11 amino acids. Trimming took off 1 base at V and 1 base at J, with 1 base between the two ends. Here the CDR3 reads CAWSAQETQYF. The CDR3 bases are TGTGCCTGGAGTGCCCAAGAGACCCAGTACTTC.

This clone was seen a handful of times. This chain joins TRBV6-5 and TRBJ2-7; D is ambiguous. The CDR3 has 12 residues. V was shortened by 0 bases and J by 5 bases, with 5 bases between the two germline ends. Germline loops: CDR1 MNHEY, CDR2 SVGAGI. CDR3 sequence: CASSYSVHEQYF. The DNA of the CDR3 is TGTGCCAGCAGTTACTCGGTCCACGAGCAGTACTTC.

The CDR3 is CATSDIYEQYF. The CDR3 DNA reads TGTGCCACCTCAGATATCTACGAGCAGTACTTC. This sequence joins TRBV2 and TRBJ2-7, with D unclear. Germline lookup yields CDR1 SNHLY and CDR2 FYNNEI. The V gene lost 10 bases and the J gene lost 3 bases, with 10 bases spanning the gap. This CDR3 has 11 amino acids.

The genes are TRBV11-2 and TRBJ2-1; 9 nucleotides match TRBD1. Germline V gene data show CDR1 as SGHAT and CDR2 as FQNNGV. The V and J ends lost 5 bases and 9 bases, in that order; junction bases with no gene match: 5. This CDR3 region has 13 residues. The CDR3 coding sequence is TGTGCCAGCAGCATCACAGGGGGCGGTGAGCAGTTCTTC. Protein: CASSITGGGEQFF. The full variable domain, completed using reference TRBV11-2 and TRBJ2-1, is EAGVAQSPRYKIIEKRQSVAFWCNPISGHATLYWYQQILGQGPKLLIQFQNNGVVDDSQLPKDRFSAERLKGVDSTLKIQPAKLEDSAVYLCASSITGGGEQFFGPGTRLTVL.

The J gene is TRBJ2-5, the V gene TRBV20-1; possibly TRBD2 for D (6 bases). Trimming took 6 bases from V and 5 from J, leaving 10 bases between them. Germline V CDR1 and CDR2: DFQATT, SNEGSKA (reference sequence). The CDR3 is 11 residues long. DNA for the CDR3: TGCAGTGCCTTGGAGGGGGAGACCCAGTACTTC. It yields the protein CSALEGETQYF.

The rearrangement joins TRBV19 to TRBJ1-5; D unresolved. This CDR3 comprises 13 residues. The germline CDR1 and CDR2 sequences are LNHDA and SQIVND (reference sequence). Trimming left V 5 bases short and J 3 bases short, with 8 bases between. This chain's CDR3 is CASSSQTNQPQHF. The DNA of the CDR3 is TGTGCCAGTAGTTCACAGACCAATCAGCCCCAGCATTTT.

This chain links TRBV2 with TRBJ2-7; D unclear. Between the trimmed V and J ends, which lost 0 bases and 10 bases, there was a span of 10 bases. CDR1 SNHLY and CDR2 FYNNEI come from the germline V gene. CDR3 length equals 12 residues. The CDR3 protein is CASSEARQVQYF. CDR3 DNA sequence: TGTGCCAGCAGTGAAGCGCGGCAGGTTCAGTACTTC. The entire variable domain, with the rest obtained from reference TRBV2 and TRBJ2-7, is as follows: EPEVTQTPSHQVTQMGQEVILRCVPISNHLYFYWYRQILGQKVEFLVSFYNNEISEKSEIFDDQFSVERPDGSNFTLKIRSTKLEDSAMYFCASSEARQVQYFGPGTRLTVT.

This chain connects TRBV10-3 to TRBJ2-5; 9 bases are a match to TRBD1. CDR3 length equals 15 residues. CDR1 and CDR2 from the germline V gene are ENHRY and SYGVKD. V was clipped by 6 bases and J by 2 bases; unmatched bases: 7. In nucleotides, the CDR3 is TGTGCCATCAGCATTTCCGGGACAGGGCAAGAGACCCAGTACTTC. This translates into CAISISGTGQETQYF.

V usage is TRBV27 and J usage is TRBJ2-7, with 10 nucleotides matching TRBD1. Per the germline V gene, CDR1 is MNHEY and CDR2 is SMNVEV (reference sequence). V was pared by 9 bases and J by 2 bases, with 4 bases of the junction left unmatched. This CDR3 is built from 13 residues. CDR3 nucleotides: TGTGCCAGTACCGGGACAGGGGCCTACGAGCAGTACTTC. As protein: CASTGTGAYEQYF.

The rearrangement uses TRBV13 and TRBJ1-3; D gene unclear. Trimming stripped 3 bases from V and 2 bases from J, with 8 bases between. Germline-derived CDR1 and CDR2 are PRHDT and FYEKMQ (reference sequence). The CDR3 totals 14 residues. The DNA for the CDR3 is TGTGCCAGCAGCTTCGGGAGACCTGGAAACACCATATATTTT. Its protein is CASSFGRPGNTIYF.